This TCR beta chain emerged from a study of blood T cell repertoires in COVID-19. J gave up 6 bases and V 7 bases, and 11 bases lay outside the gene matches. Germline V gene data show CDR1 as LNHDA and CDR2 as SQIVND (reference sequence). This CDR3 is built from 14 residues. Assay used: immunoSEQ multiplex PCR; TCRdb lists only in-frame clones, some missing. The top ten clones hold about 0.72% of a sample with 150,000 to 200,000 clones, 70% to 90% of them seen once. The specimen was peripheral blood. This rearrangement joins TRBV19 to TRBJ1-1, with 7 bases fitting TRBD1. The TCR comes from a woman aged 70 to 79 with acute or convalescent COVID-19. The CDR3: CASKNRGLQAEAFF. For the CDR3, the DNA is TGTGCCAGTAAGAACAGGGGCCTTCAGGCTGAAGCTTTCTTT.